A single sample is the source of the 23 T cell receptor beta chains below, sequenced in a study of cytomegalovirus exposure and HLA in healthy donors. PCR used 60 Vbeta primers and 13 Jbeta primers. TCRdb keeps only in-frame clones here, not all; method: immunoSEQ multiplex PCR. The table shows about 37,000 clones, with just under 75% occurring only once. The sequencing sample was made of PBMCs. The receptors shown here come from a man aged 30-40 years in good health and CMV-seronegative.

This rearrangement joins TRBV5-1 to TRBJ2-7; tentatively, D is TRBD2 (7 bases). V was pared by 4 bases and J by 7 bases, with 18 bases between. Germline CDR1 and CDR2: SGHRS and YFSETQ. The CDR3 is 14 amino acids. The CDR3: CASSDRGGAKEQYF. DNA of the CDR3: TGCGCCAGCAGCGATCGTGGGGGGGCTAAGGAGCAGTACTTC.

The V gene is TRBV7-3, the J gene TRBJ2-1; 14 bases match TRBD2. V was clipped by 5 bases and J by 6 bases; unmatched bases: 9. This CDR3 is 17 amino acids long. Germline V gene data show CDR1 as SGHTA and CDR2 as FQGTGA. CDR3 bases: TGTGCCAGCAGCCCAGGGACTAGCGGGAGTGTGAGCAATGAGCAGTTCTTC. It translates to CASSPGTSGSVSNEQFF.

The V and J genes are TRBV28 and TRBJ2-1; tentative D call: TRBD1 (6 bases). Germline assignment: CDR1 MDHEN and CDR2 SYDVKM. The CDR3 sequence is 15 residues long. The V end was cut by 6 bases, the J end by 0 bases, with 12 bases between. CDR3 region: CASSPGDISYNEQFF. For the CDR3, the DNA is TGTGCCAGCAGCCCTGGGGACATCTCCTACAATGAGCAGTTCTTC.

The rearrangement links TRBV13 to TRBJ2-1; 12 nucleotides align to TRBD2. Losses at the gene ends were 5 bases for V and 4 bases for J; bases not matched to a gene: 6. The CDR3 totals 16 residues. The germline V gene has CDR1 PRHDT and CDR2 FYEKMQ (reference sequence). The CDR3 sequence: CASSPLGLAGYNEQFF. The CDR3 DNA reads TGTGCCAGCAGCCCCCTCGGACTAGCGGGGTACAATGAGCAGTTCTTC.

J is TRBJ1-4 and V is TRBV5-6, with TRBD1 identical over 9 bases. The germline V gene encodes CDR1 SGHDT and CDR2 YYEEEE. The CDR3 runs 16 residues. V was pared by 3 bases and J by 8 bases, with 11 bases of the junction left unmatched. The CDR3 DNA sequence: TGTGCCAGCAGCTCCCGTTCGACAGGGGGTCGGGAAAAACTGTTTTTT. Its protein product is CASSSRSTGGREKLFF.

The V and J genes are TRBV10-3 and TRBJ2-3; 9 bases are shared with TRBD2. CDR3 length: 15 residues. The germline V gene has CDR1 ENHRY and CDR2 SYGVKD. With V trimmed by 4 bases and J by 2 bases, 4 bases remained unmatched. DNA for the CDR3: TGTGCCATCAGTGGACAGCGGGGGGCCACAGATACGCAGTATTTT. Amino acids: CAISGQRGATDTQYF.

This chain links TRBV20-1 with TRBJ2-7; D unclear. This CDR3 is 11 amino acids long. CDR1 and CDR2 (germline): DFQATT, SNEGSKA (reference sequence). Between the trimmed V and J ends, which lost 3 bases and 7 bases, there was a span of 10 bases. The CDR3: CSASPGFEQYF. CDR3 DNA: TGCAGTGCTAGCCCGGGTTTTGAGCAGTACTTC.

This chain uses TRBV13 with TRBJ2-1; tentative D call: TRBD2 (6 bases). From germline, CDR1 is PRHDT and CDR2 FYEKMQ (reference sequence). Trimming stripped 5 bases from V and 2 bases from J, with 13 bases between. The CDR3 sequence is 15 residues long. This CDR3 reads CASSAGTGAYNEQFF. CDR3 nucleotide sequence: TGTGCCAGCAGCGCCGGGACTGGAGCCTACAATGAGCAGTTCTTC.

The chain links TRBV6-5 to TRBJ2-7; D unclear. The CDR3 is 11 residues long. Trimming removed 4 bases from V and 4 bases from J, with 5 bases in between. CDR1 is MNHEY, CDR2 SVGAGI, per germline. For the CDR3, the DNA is TGTGCCAGCAGTTTCGGTTACGAGCAGTACTTC. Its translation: CASSFGYEQYF.

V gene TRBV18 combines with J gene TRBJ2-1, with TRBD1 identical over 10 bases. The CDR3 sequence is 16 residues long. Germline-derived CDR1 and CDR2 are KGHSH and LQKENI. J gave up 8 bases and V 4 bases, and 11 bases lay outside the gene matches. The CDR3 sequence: CASSLLTGTGVHEQFF. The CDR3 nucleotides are TGTGCCAGCTCACTTTTAACCGGGACAGGGGTACATGAGCAGTTCTTC.

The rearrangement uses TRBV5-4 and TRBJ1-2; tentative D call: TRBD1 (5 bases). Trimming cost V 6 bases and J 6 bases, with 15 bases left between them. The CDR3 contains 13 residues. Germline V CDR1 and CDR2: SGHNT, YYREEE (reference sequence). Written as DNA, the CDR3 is TGTGCCAGCATCCCGTCGGAGGGACATGGCTACACCTTC. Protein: CASIPSEGHGYTF.

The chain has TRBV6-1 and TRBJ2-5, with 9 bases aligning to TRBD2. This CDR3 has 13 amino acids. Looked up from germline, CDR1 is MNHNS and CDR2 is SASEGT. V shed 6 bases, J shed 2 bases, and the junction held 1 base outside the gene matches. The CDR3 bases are TGTGCCAGCAGACTAGCGGGTCAAGAGACCCAGTACTTC. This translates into CASRLAGQETQYF.

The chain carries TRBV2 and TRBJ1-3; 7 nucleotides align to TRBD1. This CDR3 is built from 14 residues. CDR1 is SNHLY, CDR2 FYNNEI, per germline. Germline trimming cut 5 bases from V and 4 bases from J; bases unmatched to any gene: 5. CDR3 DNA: TGTGCCAGCAGTCAACAGGGGTCCGGAAACACCATATATTTT. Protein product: CASSQQGSGNTIYF.

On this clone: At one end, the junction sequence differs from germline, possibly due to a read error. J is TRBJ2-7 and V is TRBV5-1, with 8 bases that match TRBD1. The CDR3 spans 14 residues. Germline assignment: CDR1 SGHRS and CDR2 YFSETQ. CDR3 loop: CASSLVQGAYEQYF. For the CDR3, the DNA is TGCGCCAGCAGTTTGGTACAGGGGGCCTACGAGCAGTACTTC.

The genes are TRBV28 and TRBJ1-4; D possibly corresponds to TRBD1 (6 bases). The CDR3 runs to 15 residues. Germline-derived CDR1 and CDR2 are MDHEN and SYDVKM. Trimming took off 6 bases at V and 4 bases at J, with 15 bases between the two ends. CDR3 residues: CASSTRQELNEKLFF. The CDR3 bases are TGTGCCAGCAGCACCCGACAGGAGCTTAATGAAAAACTGTTTTTT.

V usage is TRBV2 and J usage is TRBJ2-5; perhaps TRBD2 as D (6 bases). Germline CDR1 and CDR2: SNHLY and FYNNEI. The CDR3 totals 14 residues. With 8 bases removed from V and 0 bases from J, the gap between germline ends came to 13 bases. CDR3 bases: TGTGCCAGCCGGGACTTACCGAACCAAGAGACCCAGTACTTC. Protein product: CASRDLPNQETQYF.

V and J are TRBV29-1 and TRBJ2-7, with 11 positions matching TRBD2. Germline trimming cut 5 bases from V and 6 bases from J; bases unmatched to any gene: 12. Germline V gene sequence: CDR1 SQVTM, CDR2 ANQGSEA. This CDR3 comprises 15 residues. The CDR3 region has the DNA TGCAGCGTTAGTAGCGGGAGGGGCGGATATGGCGAGCAGTACTTC. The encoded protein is CSVSSGRGGYGEQYF.

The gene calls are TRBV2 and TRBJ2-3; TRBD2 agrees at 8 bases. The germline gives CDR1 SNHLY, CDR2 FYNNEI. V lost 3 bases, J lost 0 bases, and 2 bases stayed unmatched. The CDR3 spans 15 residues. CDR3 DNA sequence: TGTGCCAGCAGTGAGGAGCGGGGGAGCACAGATACGCAGTATTTT. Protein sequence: CASSEERGSTDTQYF.

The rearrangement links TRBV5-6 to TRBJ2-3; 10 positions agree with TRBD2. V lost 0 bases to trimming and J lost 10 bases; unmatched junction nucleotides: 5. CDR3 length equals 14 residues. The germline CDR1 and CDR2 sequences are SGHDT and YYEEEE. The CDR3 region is CASSLVASGGPQYF. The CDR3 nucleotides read TGTGCCAGCAGCTTGGTAGCTAGCGGGGGTCCGCAGTATTTT.

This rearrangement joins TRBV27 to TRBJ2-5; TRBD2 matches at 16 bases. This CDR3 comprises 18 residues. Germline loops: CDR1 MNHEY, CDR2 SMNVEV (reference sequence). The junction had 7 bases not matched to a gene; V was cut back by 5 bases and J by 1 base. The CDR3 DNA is TGTGCCAGCAGTGGGGGACTAGCGGGAGGGCCGGGCCAAGAGACCCAGTACTTC. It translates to CASSGGLAGGPGQETQYF.

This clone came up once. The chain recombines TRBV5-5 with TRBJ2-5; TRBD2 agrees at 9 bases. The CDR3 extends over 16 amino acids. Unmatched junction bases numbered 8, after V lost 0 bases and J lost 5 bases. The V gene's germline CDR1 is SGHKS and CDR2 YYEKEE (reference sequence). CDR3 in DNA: TGTGCCAGCAGCTTGGCCTCGACTAGCGGACTTGAGACCCAGTACTTC. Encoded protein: CASSLASTSGLETQYF.

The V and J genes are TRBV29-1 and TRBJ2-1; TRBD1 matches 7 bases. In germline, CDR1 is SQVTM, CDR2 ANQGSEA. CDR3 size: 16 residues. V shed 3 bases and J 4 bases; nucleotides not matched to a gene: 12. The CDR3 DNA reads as TGCAGCGTTGAGTTAGGGGTGGGGACAGCGTACAATGAGCAGTTCTTC. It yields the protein CSVELGVGTAYNEQFF.

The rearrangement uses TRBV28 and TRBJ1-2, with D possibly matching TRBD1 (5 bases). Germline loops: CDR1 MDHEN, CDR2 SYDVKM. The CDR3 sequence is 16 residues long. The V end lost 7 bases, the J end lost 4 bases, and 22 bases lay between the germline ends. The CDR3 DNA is TGTGCCAGCACCACCTTGGGGGGGGAGAAAGGCTATGGCTACACCTTC. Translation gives CASTTLGGEKGYGYTF.